This TCR beta chain was found in a study of HIV-infected children after antiretroviral therapy interruption. This clonotype was seen repeatedly, ten times or more. Its matching antigen is unknown. RNA-based 3' RACE libraries used unique molecular identifiers. TCRdb independently ran MiXCR on the 3' RACE reads; one entry per CDR3 protein. The table shows 40,000 to 55,000 distinct CDR3 sequences, with around 4.7% occurring only once. Findings of the study overall: After treatment interruption started, naive CD4+ CDR3 overlap across time points dropped.

Trimming cost V 4 bases and J 2 bases, with 11 bases left between them. Germline CDR1 MNHNS, CDR2 SASEGT. The CDR3 length is 14 residues. This sample's treatment: PENTA 11 planned treatment interruption arm or continuous ART arm. The rearrangement uses TRBV6-1 and TRBJ1-1, with D possibly matching TRBD1 (5 bases). This sequence originates from a pool of human donors with HIV. The specimen comprised CD45RA+ CD4+ T cells from PBMCs, pooled from several time points, sampled from a donor given antiretroviral therapy, either interrupted or continuous. Subset indicated: naive CD4+ CD45RA+ CD45RO- T cells. The CDR3 DNA follows: TGTGCCAGCAGTGCGACAAGGGGAAACACTGAAGCTTTCTTT. This codes for CASSATRGNTEAFF.